This T cell receptor (beta chain) was retrieved from a study of T cells in Graves' hyperthyroidism and ophthalmopathy. Study conclusions and caveats: Blood also carried most thyroid clonotypes expanded above 0.001.

V gave up 0 bases and J gave up 0 bases, with 6 bases separating them. CDR1 and CDR2 (germline): SGHRS, YFSETQ. This CDR3 is 14 amino acids long. Amplification targeted TCR beta CDR3 regions from RNA transcripts. First-round RT-PCR of the TCR CDR3 relied on the HTBI primer set. TCRdb fed the multiplex PCR reads into MiXCR, producing one record per CDR3 protein. The sample consists of about 350,000 distinct CDR3 sequences, less than 20% of them appearing once. This clonotype appeared many times. Its cognate antigen is unknown. This receptor was identified in a woman aged 40 to 49 with Graves' ophthalmopathy. Sample: blood. V gene TRBV5-1 combines with J gene TRBJ1-1; D call uncertain. The CDR3 loop is CASSLDGMNTEAFF. The CDR3 DNA reads as TGCGCCAGCAGCTTGGACGGGATGAACACTGAAGCTTTCTTT.